Listed here are 4 T cell receptor beta chains from one sample, sequenced in a study of T cell repertoires in cytomegalovirus infection (dated by TCRdb to about 2019). Sequencing took place on an Illumina HiSeq 1500. TCRdb handled the public reads itself, with Q25 trimming in fastp and clone calling in MiXCR, and kept productive beta chains. Every distinct CDR3 protein forms one entry, paired with its most common genes and DNA. Counted in this sample were roughly 600,000 distinct CDR3 sequences; roughly 24% of them appeared once. The ten largest clonotypes hold 6.5% to 10% of the sample. The sequenced sample was CD8+ T cells from PBMCs. The receptors originated from a human donor in good health (CMV status not recorded). Some clones in this sample may be carry-over from other donors' samples.

The rearrangement links TRBV23-1 to TRBJ2-5; D is possibly TRBD1 or TRBD2 (6 bases each). Being an ORF, TRBV23-1 has a function that is uncertain. CDR3 length: 16 residues. The germline V and J ends were trimmed by 2 bases and 3 bases, with 16 bases remaining between them. The chain's CDR3 is CASSQTPKGGKETQYF. The CDR3, as DNA: TGCGCCAGCAGTCAAACCCCTAAGGGGGGAAAAGAGACCCAGTACTTC.

This chain uses TRBV28 with TRBJ1-5; D possibly corresponds to TRBD1 (5 bases). V lost 5 bases and J 5 bases, leaving 16 bases between the germline ends. Germline V CDR1 and CDR2: MDHEN, SYDVKM. The CDR3 runs to 15 residues. CDR3: CASSPVGGEDQPQHF. The CDR3 DNA sequence: TGTGCCAGCAGTCCTGTCGGAGGGGAAGATCAGCCCCAGCATTTT.

This clonotype appeared many times. V and J are TRBV28 and TRBJ2-2; TRBD1 is a possible D gene (5 bases). Germline V lookup: CDR1 MDHEN, CDR2 SYDVKM. Trimming stripped 6 bases from V and 3 bases from J, with 14 bases between. The CDR3 has 15 amino acids. Here the CDR3 reads CASSSRTTYTGELFF. Here the CDR3 DNA reads TGTGCCAGCAGCAGCCGGACAACCTACACCGGGGAGCTGTTTTTT.

In its sample, this clonotype was seen many times. The rearrangement joins TRBV7-2 to TRBJ2-1; D is uncertain. This CDR3 is built from 17 residues. V was clipped by 1 base and J by 0 bases, with 13 bases between them. Germline CDR1 and CDR2: SGHTA and FQGNSA. Here the CDR3 DNA reads TGTGCCAGCAGCTTAGTGGGCGATCTTAGCTCCTACAATGAGCAGTTCTTC. Amino acids: CASSLVGDLSSYNEQFF.